This T cell receptor (beta chain) appears in the sequencing data of a study of shared clonotypes between healthy human individuals. General study findings and limits: The authors sampled blood alone, and tissue repertoires likely differ.

Per germline, CDR1 GTSNPN and CDR2 SVGIG (reference sequence). This CDR3 contains 14 residues. Trimming left V 8 bases short and J 7 bases short, with 20 bases between. Donors comprised only Caucasian adults living in Nashville, Tennessee. This was a deep-level run. It was on ten immunoSEQ deep assay plates that unsorted PBMC DNA was sequenced. Libraries were prepared by immunoSEQ multiplex PCR; TCRdb keeps only in-frame clonotypes and omits some of them. Of around 500,000 clones detected, roughly 78% appear once; the ten largest clones hold 12%. A note on this clone: As yet, its antigen is unknown.

This rearrangement joins TRBV30 to TRBJ2-2; no reliable D call. The receptor was isolated from a woman aged 35 to 49 in good health. Some clones in this sample may be carry-over from other donors' samples. The sequencing input was PBMCs. The chain's CDR3 is CATNRDWSDGELFF. The CDR3, as DNA: TGTGCCACCAACAGAGATTGGAGTGACGGGGAGCTGTTTTTT.